A single TCR beta chain is shown here with its context. Sequenced by immunoSEQ multiplex PCR; TCRdb stores in-frame clones only, minus some. The sample yields approximately 2,300,000 clones, around 93% seen once. Germline CDR1 reads WSHSY; CDR2 reads SAAADI. This CDR3 has 15 residues. The V end was cut by 6 bases, the J end by 1 base, with 12 bases between. This specimen belongs to a study of shared clonotypes between healthy human individuals. The receptor was isolated from a man aged 18 to 29 in good health. Some clones in this sample may be carry-over from other donors' samples. The chain carries TRBV10-2 and TRBJ2-2; tentatively, D is TRBD2 (5 bases). The source material was naive CD4+ T cells from PBMCs. Indicated subset: CD45RA+ positively selected. The CDR3 DNA is TGCGCCAGCAGCCGCGGGCGTTTGAACACCGGGGAGCTGTTTTTT. It is translated as CASSRGRLNTGELFF.